This paragraph reports one T cell receptor (beta chain). What this receptor recognizes is not known. The junction differs from germline at one of its ends, possibly a read error. Participants in the prospective study were enrolled through a virtual design, were aged roughly 18 to 100 years, and lived in approximately 25 United States geographic areas. In the prospective study, participants were assigned to cohorts based on the clinical history participants reported in a screening survey and a study questionnaire. ImmuneRACE Cohort 3 recovered participants were defined by two consecutive negative NP/OP PCR tests, healthcare professional clearance, or symptom resolution. In the prospective study, mobile phlebotomists collected whole blood, serum and a nasopharyngeal or oropharyngeal swab from each participant. Participants in the prospective study had the option to provide additional blood draws and questionnaires over a roughly 2-month period. Before DNA extraction, prospective study blood samples were shipped either frozen or at room temperature.

This entry belongs to a study of blood T cell repertoires in COVID-19 (TCRdb year 2020). About the full investigation: Collaborator samples came from the United States, Italy and Spain and covered acute and convalescent phases of COVID-19. The samples were drawn from two sources: the first 160 participants of the ongoing ImmuneRACE study, and 1,000 to 1,500 subjects contributed by 6 global collaborators. The prospective study material was composed of cDNA or gDNA derived from T cells, B-cell-depleted T cells, or PBMCs. Subjects who had been exposed to COVID-19, were actively infected with it, or had recovered from it provided the deeply sampled blood TCRbeta repertoires that made up the dataset. HLA class I and class II types, where available, came from metadata supplied by the sample provider rather than from assay-based typing. A de-identified subject ID, COVID-19 status, age in years and sex were almost always included in the sample metadata. The repertoires were made available in a free public database intended to serve as a resource for research on the immune response to SARS-CoV-2. Overall study results and their limits: The amount of clinical and demographic metadata varied by source and participant and was provided uncurated.

The CDR3, from cysteine to phenylalanine, totals 13 residues. Only the CDR3 DNA is retained, 39 bases long and in frame from the first base. Reading the germline V gene gives CDR1 MNHEY and CDR2 SVGAGI. TCRbeta CDR3 regions were amplified from genomic DNA by means of the immunoSEQ Assay, a bias-controlled multiplex PCR. As for the authors' bioinformatics: Within the assay, amplification of reference gene primers was used to estimate how many nucleated cells each sample contained. To quantify the absolute abundance of each unique TCRbeta CDR3 rearrangement, sequence reads were collapsed and filtered. For each sample, productive Simpson clonality was calculated by taking the square root of Simpson's diversity index across productive rearrangements. TCRdb obtained this table from immuneACCESS and retained in-frame rearrangements with V and J assigned. These tables miss some clones; where compared with another copy, unresolved V genes account for less than half of the shortfall, and the remainder is unexplained. V, J and clone size were drawn from that table, and D and trimming were deduced from the DNA. This sample has about 150,000 clones in its table, and about 88% of those were observed once. The ten largest clones take up around 7% of the sample.

The V gene is TRBV6-5 and the J gene is TRBJ2-1; 8 middle bases align to TRBD2. The sequence derives from a man aged 50 or older who had recovered from COVID-19. The material sequenced was PBMCs or T cells enriched from blood (not recorded which). The sequenced DNA is TGTGCCAGCAGTCCACTCCGGGAGGGCCGCCTAATCTTC. It is translated as CASSPLREGRLIF.